These 5 T cell receptor beta chains came from one sample sequenced in a study of cytomegalovirus exposure and HLA in healthy donors. PCR primers comprised 60 Vbeta and 13 Jbeta primers. Assay: immunoSEQ multiplex PCR; the TCRdb copy retains only in-frame clones and omits some. The sample includes about 94,000 clones, 78% of them seen just once. The sample consisted of PBMCs. These receptor sequences come from a woman in her sixties or seventies in good health and CMV-seronegative.

V gene TRBV30 combines with J gene TRBJ2-3, with 10 bases fitting TRBD1. The germline gives CDR1 GTSNPN, CDR2 SVGIG (reference sequence). V was clipped by 5 bases and J by 2 bases; unmatched bases: 13. CDR3 length: 17 amino acids. CDR3 coding DNA: TGTGCCTGGCGTTCCTCCCGGGACAGGGGACACACAGATACGCAGTATTTT. Translation: CAWRSSRDRGHTDTQYF.

V gene TRBV4-1 combines with J gene TRBJ2-1; possible D gene TRBD2, 6 bases. CDR1 is MGHRA, CDR2 YSYEKL, per germline. The CDR3 sequence is 15 residues long. The V gene lost 3 bases and the J gene lost 7 bases, with 16 bases spanning the gap. CDR3 sequence: CASSQGDSRWNEQFF. The CDR3 nucleotides are TGCGCCAGCAGCCAGGGGGACTCCCGGTGGAATGAGCAGTTCTTC.

In this sample, this clone turned up a few times. The rearrangement joins TRBV7-9 to TRBJ1-1; D call uncertain. This CDR3 region has 13 residues. Germline values: CDR1 SEHNR, CDR2 FQNEAQ (reference sequence). The V and J ends lost 1 base and 4 bases respectively, with 7 bases between them. CDR3 in amino acids: CASSLVAGTEAFF. The CDR3, as DNA: TGTGCCAGCAGCTTAGTGGCGGGCACTGAAGCTTTCTTT.

The chain employs TRBV30 and TRBJ2-1; D gene unclear. The CDR3 has 13 amino acids. Germline V gene lookup returns CDR1 GTSNPN and CDR2 SVGIG (reference sequence). V lost 4 bases to trimming and J lost 0 bases, with 7 bases between them. CDR3 sequence reads: CAWTASSYNEQFF. In DNA, the CDR3 is TGTGCCTGGACAGCGAGCTCCTACAATGAGCAGTTCTTC.

The chain combines TRBV7-2 with TRBJ2-5, with 9 bases aligning to TRBD2. CDR3 length: 17 residues. The V gene end was trimmed by 0 bases and the J gene end by 6 bases; junction bases not matched to a gene: 11. CDR1 and CDR2 (germline): SGHTA, FQGNSA. CDR3 residues: CASSLAGGAGGGKTQYF. CDR3 sequence (DNA): TGTGCCAGCAGCTTAGCAGGCGGAGCGGGGGGCGGAAAGACCCAGTACTTC.